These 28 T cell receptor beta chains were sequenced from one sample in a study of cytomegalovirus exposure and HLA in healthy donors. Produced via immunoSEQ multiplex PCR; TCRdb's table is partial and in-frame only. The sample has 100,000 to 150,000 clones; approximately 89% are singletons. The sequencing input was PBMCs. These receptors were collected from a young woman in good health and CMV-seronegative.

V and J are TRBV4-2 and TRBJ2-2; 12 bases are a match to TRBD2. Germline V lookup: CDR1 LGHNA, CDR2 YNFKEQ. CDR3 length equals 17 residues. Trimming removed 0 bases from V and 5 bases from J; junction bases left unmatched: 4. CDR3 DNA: TGTGCCAGCAGCCAAGACAGGCTAGCGGGGGGGACCGGGGAGCTGTTTTTT. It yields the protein CASSQDRLAGGTGELFF.

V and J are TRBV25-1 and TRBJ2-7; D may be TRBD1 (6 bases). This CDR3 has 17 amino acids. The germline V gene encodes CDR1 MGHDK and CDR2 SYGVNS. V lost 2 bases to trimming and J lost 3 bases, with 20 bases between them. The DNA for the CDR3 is TGTGCCAGCAGTGAAAGGGGAGTAGTACAGGGTGGCTACGAGCAGTACTTC. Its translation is CASSERGVVQGGYEQYF.

The CDR3 region has the DNA TGTGCCAGCAGTCAGAACACCGGGGAGCTGTTTTTT. Its translation is CASSQNTGELFF. V gene TRBV6-5 combines with J gene TRBJ2-2, with D hard to call. V was pared by 5 bases and J by 1 base, with 2 bases between. CDR3 length: 12 amino acids. Germline V gene lookup returns CDR1 MNHEY and CDR2 SVGAGI.

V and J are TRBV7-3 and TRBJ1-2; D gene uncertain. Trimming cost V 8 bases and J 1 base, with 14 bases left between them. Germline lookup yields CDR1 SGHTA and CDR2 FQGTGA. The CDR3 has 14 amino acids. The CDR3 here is CASASFQLNYGYTF. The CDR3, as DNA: TGTGCCAGCGCTAGTTTCCAACTTAACTATGGCTACACCTTC.

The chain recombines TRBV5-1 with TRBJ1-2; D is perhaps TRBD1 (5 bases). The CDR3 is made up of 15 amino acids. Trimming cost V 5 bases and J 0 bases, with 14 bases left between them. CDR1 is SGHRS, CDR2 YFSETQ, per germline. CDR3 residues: CASRPAGNSNYGYTF. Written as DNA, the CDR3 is TGCGCCAGCAGGCCCGCAGGGAATTCTAACTATGGCTACACCTTC.

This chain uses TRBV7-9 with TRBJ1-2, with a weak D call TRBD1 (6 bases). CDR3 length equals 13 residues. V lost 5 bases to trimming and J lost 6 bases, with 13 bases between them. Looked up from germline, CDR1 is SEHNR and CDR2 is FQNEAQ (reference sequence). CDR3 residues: CASSRDNRNGYTF. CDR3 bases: TGTGCCAGCAGCAGGGACAACCGGAATGGCTACACCTTC.

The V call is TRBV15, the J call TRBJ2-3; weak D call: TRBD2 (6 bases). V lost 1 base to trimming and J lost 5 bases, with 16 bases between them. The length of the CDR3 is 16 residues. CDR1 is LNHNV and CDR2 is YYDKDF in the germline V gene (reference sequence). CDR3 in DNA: TGTGCCACCAGCAGAGGGTTCGGGACTTCCCTAGATACGCAGTATTTT. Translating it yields CATSRGFGTSLDTQYF. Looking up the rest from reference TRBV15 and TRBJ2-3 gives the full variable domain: DAMVIQNPRYQVTQFGKPVTLSCSQTLNHNVMYWYQQKSSQAPKLLFHYYDKDFNNEADTPDNFQSRRPNTSFCFLDIRSPGLGDTAMYLCATSRGFGTSLDTQYFGPGTRLTVL.

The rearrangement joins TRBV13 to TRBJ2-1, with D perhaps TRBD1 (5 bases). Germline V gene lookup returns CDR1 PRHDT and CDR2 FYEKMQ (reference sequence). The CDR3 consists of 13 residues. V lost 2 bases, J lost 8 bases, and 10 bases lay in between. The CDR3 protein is CASSLLGRDEQFF. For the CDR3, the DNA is TGTGCCAGCAGCTTACTCGGCAGGGATGAGCAGTTCTTC.

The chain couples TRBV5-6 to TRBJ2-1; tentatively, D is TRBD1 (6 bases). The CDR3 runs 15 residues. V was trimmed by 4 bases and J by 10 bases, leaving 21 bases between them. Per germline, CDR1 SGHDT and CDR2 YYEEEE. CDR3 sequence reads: CASSPRQVPPSEQFF. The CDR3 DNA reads TGTGCCAGCAGCCCTAGACAGGTTCCCCCTTCGGAGCAGTTCTTC.

The CDR3 spells CASSLDRWNTEAFF. The DNA for the CDR3 is TGTGCCAGCAGCTTAGACAGATGGAACACTGAAGCTTTCTTT. The chain combines TRBV7-3 with TRBJ1-1; D is perhaps TRBD1 (5 bases). Deletions cut 2 bases from V and 1 base from J, with 8 bases between. Germline V gene data show CDR1 as SGHTA and CDR2 as FQGTGA. This CDR3 contains 14 residues.

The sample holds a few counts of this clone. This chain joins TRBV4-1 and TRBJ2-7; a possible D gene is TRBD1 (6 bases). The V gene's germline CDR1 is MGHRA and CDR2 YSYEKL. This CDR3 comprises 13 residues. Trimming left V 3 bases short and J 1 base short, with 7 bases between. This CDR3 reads CASSHRGSYEQYF. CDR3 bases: TGCGCCAGCAGCCACAGGGGTTCCTACGAGCAGTACTTC.

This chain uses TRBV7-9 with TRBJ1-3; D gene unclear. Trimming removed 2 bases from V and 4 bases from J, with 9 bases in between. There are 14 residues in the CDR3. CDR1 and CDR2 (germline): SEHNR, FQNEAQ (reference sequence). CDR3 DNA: TGTGCCAGCAGCTTACAGGCCCCGGGAAACACCATATATTTT. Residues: CASSLQAPGNTIYF. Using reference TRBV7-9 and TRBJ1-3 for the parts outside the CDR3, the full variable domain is DTGVSQNPRHKITKRGQNVTFRCDPISEHNRLYWYRQTLGQGPEFLTYFQNEAQLEKSRLLSDRFSAERPKGSFSTLEIQRTEQGDSAMYLCASSLQAPGNTIYFGEGSWLTVV.

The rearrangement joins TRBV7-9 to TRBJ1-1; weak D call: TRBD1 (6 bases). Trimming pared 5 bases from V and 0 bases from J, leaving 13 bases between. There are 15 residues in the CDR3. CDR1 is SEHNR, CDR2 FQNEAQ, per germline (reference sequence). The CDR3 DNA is TGTGCCAGCAGCGCCGAGGGACACCTGAACACTGAAGCTTTCTTT. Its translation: CASSAEGHLNTEAFF.

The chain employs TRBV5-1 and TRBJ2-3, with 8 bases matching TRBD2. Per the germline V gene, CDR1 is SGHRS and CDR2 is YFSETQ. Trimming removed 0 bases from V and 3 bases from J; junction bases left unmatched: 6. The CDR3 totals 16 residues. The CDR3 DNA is TGCGCCAGCAGCTTGGCGGGGGGGCTATCAACAGATACGCAGTATTTT. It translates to CASSLAGGLSTDTQYF.

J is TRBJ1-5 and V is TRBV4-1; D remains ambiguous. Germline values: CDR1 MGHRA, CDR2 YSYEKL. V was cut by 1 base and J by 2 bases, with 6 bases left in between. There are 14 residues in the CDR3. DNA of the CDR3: TGCGCCAGCAGCCAAGTTCCGGGCAATCAGCCCCAGCATTTT. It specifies CASSQVPGNQPQHF.

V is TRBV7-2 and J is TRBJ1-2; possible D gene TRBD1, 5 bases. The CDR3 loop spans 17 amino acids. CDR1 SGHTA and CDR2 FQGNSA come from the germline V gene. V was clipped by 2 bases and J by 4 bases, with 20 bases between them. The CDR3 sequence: CASSLYDSLLASYGYTF. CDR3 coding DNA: TGTGCCAGCAGCTTATATGACAGCCTACTCGCCTCCTATGGCTACACCTTC.

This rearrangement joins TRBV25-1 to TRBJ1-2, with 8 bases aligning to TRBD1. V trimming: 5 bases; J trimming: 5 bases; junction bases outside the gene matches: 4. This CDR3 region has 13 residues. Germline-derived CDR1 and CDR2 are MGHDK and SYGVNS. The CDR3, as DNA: TGTGCCAGCAGTCCCCGGGACAGGTATGGCTACACCTTC. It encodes CASSPRDRYGYTF.

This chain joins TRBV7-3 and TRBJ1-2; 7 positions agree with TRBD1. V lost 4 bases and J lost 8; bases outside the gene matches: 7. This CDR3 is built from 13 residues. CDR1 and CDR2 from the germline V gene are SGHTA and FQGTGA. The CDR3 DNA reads TGTGCCAGCAGCTCGACACAGGGGCTAGGCTACACCTTC. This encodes CASSSTQGLGYTF. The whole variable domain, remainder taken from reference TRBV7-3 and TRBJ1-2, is GAGVSQTPSNKVTEKGKYVELRCDPISGHTALYWYRQSLGQGPEFLIYFQGTGAADDSGLPNDRFFAVRPEGSVSTLKIQRTERGDSAVYLCASSSTQGLGYTFGSGTRLTVV.

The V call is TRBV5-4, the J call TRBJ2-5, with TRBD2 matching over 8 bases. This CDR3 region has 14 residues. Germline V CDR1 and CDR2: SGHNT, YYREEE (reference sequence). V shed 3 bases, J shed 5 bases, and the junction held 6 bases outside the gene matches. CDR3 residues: CASSSTSGGETQYF. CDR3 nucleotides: TGTGCCAGCAGCTCAACTAGCGGCGGGGAGACCCAGTACTTC.

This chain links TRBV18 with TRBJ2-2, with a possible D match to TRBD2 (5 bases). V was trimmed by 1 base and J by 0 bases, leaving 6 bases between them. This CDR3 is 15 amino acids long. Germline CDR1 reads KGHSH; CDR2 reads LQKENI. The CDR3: CASSPRTPNTGELFF. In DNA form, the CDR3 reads TGTGCCAGCTCACCACGGACTCCGAACACCGGGGAGCTGTTTTTT.

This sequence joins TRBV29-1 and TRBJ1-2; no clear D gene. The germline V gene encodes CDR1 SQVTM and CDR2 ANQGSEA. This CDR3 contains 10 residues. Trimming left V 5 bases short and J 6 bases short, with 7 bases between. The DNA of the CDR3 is TGCAGCGTTACCGGGAATGGCTACACCTTC. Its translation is CSVTGNGYTF. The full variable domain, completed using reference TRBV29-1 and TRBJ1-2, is SAVISQKPSRDICQRGTSLTIQCQVDSQVTMMFWYRQQPGQSLTLIATANQGSEATYESGFVIDKFPISRPNLTFSTLTVSNMSPEDSSIYLCSVTGNGYTFGSGTRLTVV.

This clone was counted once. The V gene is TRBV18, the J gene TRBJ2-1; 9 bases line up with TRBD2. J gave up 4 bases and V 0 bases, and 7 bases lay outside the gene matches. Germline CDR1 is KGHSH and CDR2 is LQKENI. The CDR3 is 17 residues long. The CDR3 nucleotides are TGTGCCAGCTCACCACCGGGCGGGGGGGCCGCTTACAATGAGCAGTTCTTC. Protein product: CASSPPGGGAAYNEQFF.

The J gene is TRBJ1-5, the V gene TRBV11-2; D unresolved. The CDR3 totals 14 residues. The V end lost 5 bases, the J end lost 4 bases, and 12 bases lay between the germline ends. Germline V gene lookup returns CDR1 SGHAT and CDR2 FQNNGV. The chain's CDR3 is CASSPTAGNQPQHF. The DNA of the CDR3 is TGTGCCAGCAGCCCCACGGCGGGAAATCAGCCCCAGCATTTT.

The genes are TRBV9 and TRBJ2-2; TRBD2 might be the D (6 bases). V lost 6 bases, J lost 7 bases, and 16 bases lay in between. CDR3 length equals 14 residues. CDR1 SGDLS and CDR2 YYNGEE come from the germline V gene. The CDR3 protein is CASTGGANNGELFF. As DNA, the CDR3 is TGTGCCAGCACGGGCGGGGCAAATAACGGGGAGCTGTTTTTT.

This CDR3 reads CASSRDSNTGELFF. The CDR3 DNA reads as TGTGCCAGCAGCAGGGACAGCAACACCGGGGAGCTGTTTTTT. V gene TRBV5-4 combines with J gene TRBJ2-2; 7 bases agree with TRBD1. The germline gives CDR1 SGHNT, CDR2 YYREEE (reference sequence). The CDR3 runs to 14 residues. V trimming: 4 bases; J trimming: 2 bases; junction bases outside the gene matches: 2.

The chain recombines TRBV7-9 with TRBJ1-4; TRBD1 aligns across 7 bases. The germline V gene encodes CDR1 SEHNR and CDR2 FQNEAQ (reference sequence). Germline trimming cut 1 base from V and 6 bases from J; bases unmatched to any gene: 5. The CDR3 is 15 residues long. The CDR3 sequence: CASSLGGGVDEKLFF. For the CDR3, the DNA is TGTGCCAGCAGCTTAGGAGGGGGCGTAGATGAAAAACTGTTTTTT.

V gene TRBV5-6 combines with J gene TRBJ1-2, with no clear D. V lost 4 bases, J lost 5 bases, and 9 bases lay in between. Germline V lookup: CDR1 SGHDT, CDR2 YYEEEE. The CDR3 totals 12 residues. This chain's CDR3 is CASSRIPYGYTF. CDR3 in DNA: TGTGCCAGCAGCCGTATCCCGTATGGCTACACCTTC.

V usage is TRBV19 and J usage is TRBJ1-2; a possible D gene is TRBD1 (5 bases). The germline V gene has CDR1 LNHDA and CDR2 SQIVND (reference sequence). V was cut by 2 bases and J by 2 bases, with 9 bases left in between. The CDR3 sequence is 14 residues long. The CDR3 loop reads CASSILAGNYGYTF. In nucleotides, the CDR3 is TGTGCCAGTAGTATATTAGCAGGGAACTATGGCTACACCTTC.